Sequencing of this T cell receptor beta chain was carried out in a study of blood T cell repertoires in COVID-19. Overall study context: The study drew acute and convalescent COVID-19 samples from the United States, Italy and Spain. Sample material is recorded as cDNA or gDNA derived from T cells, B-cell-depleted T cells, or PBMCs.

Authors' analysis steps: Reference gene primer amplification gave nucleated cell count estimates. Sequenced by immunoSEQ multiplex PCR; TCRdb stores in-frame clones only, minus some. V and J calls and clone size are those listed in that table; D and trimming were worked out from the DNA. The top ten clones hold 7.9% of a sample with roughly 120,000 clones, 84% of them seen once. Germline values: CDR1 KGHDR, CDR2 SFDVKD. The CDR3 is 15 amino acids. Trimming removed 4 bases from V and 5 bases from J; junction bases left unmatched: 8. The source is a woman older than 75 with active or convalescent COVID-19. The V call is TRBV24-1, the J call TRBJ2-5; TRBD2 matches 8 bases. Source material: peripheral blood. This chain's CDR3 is CATSDPGGGMETQYF. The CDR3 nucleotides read TGTGCCACCAGTGACCCGGGGGGGGGAATGGAGACCCAGTACTTC.